This T cell receptor beta chain was documented in a study of blood T cell repertoires in COVID-19. Overall study context: Collection of acute and convalescent COVID-19 samples took place in the United States, Italy and Spain. Sources were T cells, B-cell-depleted T cells, or PBMCs; the material itself was cDNA or gDNA.

In the source study's methods: Reference gene primer amplification in the assay estimated nucleated cell counts. Repertoires were generated with immunoSEQ multiplex PCR, while TCRdb's copy carries only in-frame clones and drops some. The D gene and trimming were derived from the DNA, and the V and J assignments and clone size from that table. The sample contains about 110,000 clones, less than 90% of which appear only once. Sequences were obtained from peripheral blood. This TCR derives from a woman in her sixties with acute or convalescent COVID-19.

CDR3 sequence: CASSLSGSGNTIYF. For the CDR3, the DNA is TGTGCCAGCAGCTTGTCGGGTTCTGGAAACACCATATATTTT. The rearrangement joins TRBV5-4 to TRBJ1-3; the D is unclear. There are 14 residues in the CDR3. In germline, CDR1 is SGHNT, CDR2 YYREEE (reference sequence). V was clipped by 1 base and J by 1 base, with 6 bases between them.